This T cell receptor (beta chain) was captured by sequencing in a study of a mutant IDH1 vaccine in newly diagnosed glioma. Points from the study as a whole: Pseudoprogression appears to have had no connection to changes in top peripheral T cell clonotypes.

The repertoire was sequenced with immunoSEQ multiplex PCR; TCRdb's copy has only in-frame clones and lacks some. This sample has under 50,000 clones, with 85% to 90% found just once. As to time point: week 35, safety follow-up. Mutant IDH1 20-mer peptide, at 300 ug, made up each vaccine dose, with topical imiquimod. With respect to this clone: Its antigen is currently unknown.

This clonotype originated in a woman aged 35 to 49 with glioma. The source was PBMCs, collected from a glioma patient whose treatment included an IDH1 peptide vaccine.

CDR3 DNA: TGTGCCAGCAGCTTGATAGTCGGGTCTGGGCAGCCCCAGCATTTT. As protein: CASSLIVGSGQPQHF. V usage is TRBV5-5 and J usage is TRBJ1-5; D gene ambiguous. The CDR3 loop spans 15 amino acids. Germline CDR1 reads SGHKS; CDR2 reads YYEKEE (reference sequence). Trimming removed 1 base from V and 7 bases from J, with 15 bases in between.